This entry lists 23 T cell receptor beta chains sequenced from one sample in a study of human CD8 memory T cell subsets. UMI-labeled 5' RACE produced the TCR beta libraries. Reanalyzing the 5' RACE reads, TCRdb keeps one entry per CDR3 protein, without DNA. The sample spans about 17,000 distinct CDR3 sequences; the ten largest clones claim 5.7%. Sequenced sample: CD8+ stem-like memory T cells (TSCM and TCM) sorted from PBMCs. Subset denoted: stem-like memory CD8 T cells (TSTEM), CCR7+ PD-1- TIGIT-. The receptor source for this set is a human donor in good health.

This chain connects TRBV4-3 to TRBJ1-2; the D call of TRBD1 rests on TCRdb alone, since no DNA is present to check it. CDR1 and CDR2 from the germline V gene are LGHNA and YSLEER. The CDR3 length is 16 residues. The CDR3 reads CASSHDRDRGGYGYTF.

CDR3 protein: CASSQEWREGRNEQFF. This chain connects TRBV4-3 to TRBJ2-1; as DNA is missing, the TRBD2 call by TCRdb cannot be tested. The CDR3 is 16 amino acids. In germline, CDR1 is LGHNA, CDR2 YSLEER.

The CDR3 reads CASTDSPREQYF. The chain combines TRBV25-1 with TRBJ2-7; TCRdb reports TRBD1, a call that lacks DNA to check it against. The CDR3 has 12 residues. Germline CDR1 MGHDK, CDR2 SYGVNS.

The J gene is TRBJ1-1, the V gene TRBV5-1; the D gene TCRdb calls, TRBD1, cannot be checked with no DNA. Germline V gene lookup returns CDR1 SGHRS and CDR2 YFSETQ. This CDR3 is built from 16 residues. This chain's CDR3 is CASSLDLAGQNTEAFF.

The V and J genes are TRBV5-1 and TRBJ2-7. The CDR3 is made up of 21 amino acids. Germline loops: CDR1 SGHRS, CDR2 YFSETQ. Here the CDR3 reads CASSLYQSDPRNSVGSYEQYF.

The chain recombines TRBV30 with TRBJ1-1; the TCRdb call, TRBD1, lacks DNA for checking. Germline CDR1 and CDR2: GTSNPN and SVGIG (reference sequence). This CDR3 comprises 12 residues. The CDR3 sequence: CAWTQGVGEAFF.

V is TRBV20-1 and J is TRBJ1-2; TCRdb's D call, TRBD1, is unchecked because there is no DNA. CDR1 is DFQATT, CDR2 SNEGSKA, per germline (reference sequence). The CDR3 totals 14 residues. This CDR3 reads CSVFDPGGGYGYTF.

The V gene is TRBV4-3, the J gene TRBJ2-7; there is no DNA to check the TCRdb D call of TRBD1. There are 14 residues in the CDR3. The germline V gene has CDR1 LGHNA and CDR2 YSLEER. This chain's CDR3 is CASSQDGDIYEQYF.

This rearrangement joins TRBV3-1 to TRBJ2-3; TCRdb proposes TRBD2, but this gene call is untestable without DNA. This CDR3 has 18 amino acids. The germline V gene encodes CDR1 LGHDT and CDR2 YNNKEL (reference sequence). The CDR3: CASSQDFMGLSGTDTQYF.

The rearrangement joins TRBV7-8 to TRBJ2-1; the D gene TCRdb calls, TRBD2, cannot be checked with no DNA. Germline loops: CDR1 SGHVS, CDR2 FQNEAQ. The CDR3 extends over 16 amino acids. The CDR3 reads CASSLVASGAYNEQFF.

Judged by frequency, this clonotype is medium-sized. The chain employs TRBV7-6 and TRBJ2-7; the D call of TRBD2 rests on TCRdb alone, since no DNA is present to check it. Germline CDR1 is SGHVS and CDR2 is FNYEAQ. This CDR3 region has 13 residues. CDR3 sequence reads: CASSLGTRDEQYF.

The chain employs TRBV4-2 and TRBJ1-6; the D gene TCRdb calls, TRBD1, cannot be checked with no DNA. CDR3 size: 16 residues. The germline CDR1 and CDR2 sequences are LGHNA and YNFKEQ. This CDR3 reads CASSQGQGDYNSPLHF.

This chain links TRBV14 with TRBJ2-6. This CDR3 spans 17 amino acids. From germline, CDR1 is SGHDN and CDR2 FVKESK. CDR3 loop: CASSQDIGVAGANVLTF.

The V and J genes are TRBV27 and TRBJ2-7. There are 15 residues in the CDR3. Per the germline V gene, CDR1 is MNHEY and CDR2 is SMNVEV (reference sequence). The CDR3 sequence is CASSLEGRRSYEQYF.

The chain uses TRBV23-1 and TRBJ2-7; TCRdb returns TRBD2, unconfirmable since there is no DNA. TRBV23-1 is an open reading frame, and its role is uncertain. The CDR3 consists of 14 residues. Here the CDR3 reads CASSRTSGKEQQYF.

This clonotype is labeled medium-sized based on frequency. The chain couples TRBV20-1 to TRBJ2-7. The CDR3 totals 13 residues. Looked up from germline, CDR1 is DFQATT and CDR2 is SNEGSKA (reference sequence). This CDR3 is CSARGRKSYEQYF.

This chain uses TRBV5-4 with TRBJ2-2; the TRBD2 assignment by TCRdb is unverifiable without DNA. Germline values: CDR1 SGHNT, CDR2 YYREEE (reference sequence). The CDR3 has 15 residues. CDR3 amino acids: CASSYSGQRTGELFF.

The chain uses TRBV5-5 and TRBJ1-1. The CDR3 consists of 15 residues. Germline CDR1 reads SGHKS; CDR2 reads YYEKEE (reference sequence). This CDR3 reads CASSLSKGLRTEAFF.

The chain links TRBV5-1 to TRBJ2-3; TCRdb returns TRBD2, unconfirmable since there is no DNA. The CDR3 runs to 16 residues. CDR1 SGHRS and CDR2 YFSETQ come from the germline V gene. The CDR3 is CASSFIAGGRADTQYF.

CDR3 region: CASSFQRADTQYF. The chain has TRBV6-6 and TRBJ2-3; no DNA is available, so the TRBD2 call from TCRdb remains unchecked. This CDR3 comprises 13 residues. CDR1 is MNHNY and CDR2 is SVGAGI in the germline V gene (reference sequence).

The V and J genes are TRBV20-1 and TRBJ1-5. Germline lookup yields CDR1 DFQATT and CDR2 SNEGSKA (reference sequence). CDR3 size: 13 residues. CDR3 residues: CSATGGGPKPQHF.

CDR3 sequence reads: CASNPRDWVETQYF. This chain connects TRBV5-1 to TRBJ2-5; TCRdb gives TRBD1 as the D gene, but with no DNA this cannot be confirmed. Germline V gene data show CDR1 as SGHRS and CDR2 as YFSETQ. The CDR3 length is 14 residues.

The gene calls are TRBV27 and TRBJ2-1. Germline CDR1 is MNHEY and CDR2 is SMNVEV (reference sequence). The CDR3 loop spans 11 amino acids. CDR3 region: CASSLGREQFF.